This entry concerns a single T cell receptor (beta chain). Either two negative PCRs, clearance, or symptom resolution qualified Cohort 3 donors as recovered. Authors' analysis steps: Reference gene primer amplification in the assay estimated nucleated cell counts. The assay was immunoSEQ multiplex PCR, and TCRdb's table has in-frame clones only and misses some. For V, J and clone size, that table is used; D and trimming come from the DNA. Altogether some 250,000 clones are present, almost 85% being singletons, with the ten largest covering approximately 16%. The entry originates in a study of blood T cell repertoires in COVID-19. Per the germline V gene, CDR1 is SGHVS and CDR2 is FNYEAQ. CDR3 length: 14 amino acids. Trimming pared 5 bases from V and 4 bases from J, leaving 13 bases between.

Sequenced material: PBMCs or T cells enriched from blood (not recorded which). This TCR was sampled from a man aged 35 to 55 who had recovered from COVID-19. The chain recombines TRBV7-6 with TRBJ2-3, with D possibly matching TRBD1 (7 bases). CDR3 sequence: CASSPRGASDTQYF. The DNA for the CDR3 is TGTGCCAGCAGCCCCAGGGGGGCATCAGATACGCAGTATTTT.